This T cell receptor (beta chain) was sequenced during a study of identical twins. Per germline, CDR1 SGHTA and CDR2 FQGTGA. The J segment lost 3 bases and the V segment lost 1 base, leaving 9 bases of the junction unmatched. This CDR3 spans 18 amino acids. This clonotype has just a few counts. A single record per CDR3 protein comes from TCRdb applying MiXCR to the 5' RACE reads. The sample gives fewer than 500,000 distinct CDR3 sequences, roughly an eighth of which show up once; more than 0.8% is in the top ten. This same sample was also part of a study on yellow fever vaccine responses in identical twins.

The origin of this receptor is a woman aged 18-29 years in good health. The chain links TRBV7-3 to TRBJ2-3, with 11 bases identical to TRBD2. Sequenced: CD4+ T cells sorted from blood. CDR3 nucleotide sequence: TGTGCCAGCAGCTTAAAAGGGGCTAGCGGGGGGCCGACAGATACGCAGTATTTT. Translating it yields CASSLKGASGGPTDTQYF.